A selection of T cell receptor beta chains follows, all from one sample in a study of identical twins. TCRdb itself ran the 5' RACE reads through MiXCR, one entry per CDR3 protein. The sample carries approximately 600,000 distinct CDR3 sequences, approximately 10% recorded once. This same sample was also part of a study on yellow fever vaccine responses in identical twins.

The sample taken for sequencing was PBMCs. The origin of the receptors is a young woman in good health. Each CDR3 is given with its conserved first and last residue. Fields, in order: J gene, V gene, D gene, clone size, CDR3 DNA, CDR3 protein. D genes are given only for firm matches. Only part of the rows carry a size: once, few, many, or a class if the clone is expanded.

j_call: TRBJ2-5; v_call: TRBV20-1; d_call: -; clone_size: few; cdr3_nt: TGCAGTGCTAGTGGGTTGCTGGGAGAAGAGACCCAGTACTTC; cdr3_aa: CSASGLLGEETQYF
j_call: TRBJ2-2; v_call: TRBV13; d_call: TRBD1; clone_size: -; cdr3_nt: TGTGCCAGCTGTTTAACCACTGGACAGGTTTCTCTAGAAACCGGGGAGCTGTTTTTT; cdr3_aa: CASCLTTGQVSLETGELFF
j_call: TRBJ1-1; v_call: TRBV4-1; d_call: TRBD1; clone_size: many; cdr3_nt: TGCGCCAGCAGCCGGGACAGCGATATGAACACTGAAGCTTTCTTT; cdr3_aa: CASSRDSDMNTEAFF
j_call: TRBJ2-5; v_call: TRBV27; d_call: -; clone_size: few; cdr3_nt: TGTGCCAGCAGTTTAGTTGGCGGGGAGAAGGAGACCCAGTACTTC; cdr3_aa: CASSLVGGEKETQYF
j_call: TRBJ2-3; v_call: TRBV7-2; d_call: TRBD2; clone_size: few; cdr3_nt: TGTGCCAGCAGCGCGACTAGCTTAGATACGCAGTATTTT; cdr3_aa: CASSATSLDTQYF
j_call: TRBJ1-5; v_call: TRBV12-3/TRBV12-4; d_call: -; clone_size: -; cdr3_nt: TGTGCCAGCAGTTTAGGGATCATTCAGCCCCAGCATTTT; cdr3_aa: CASSLGIIQPQHF
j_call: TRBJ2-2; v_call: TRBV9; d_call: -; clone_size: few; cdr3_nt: TGTGCCAGCAGCGTTACCCCGAAGGAAACCGGGGAGCTGTTTTTT; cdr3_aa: CASSVTPKETGELFF
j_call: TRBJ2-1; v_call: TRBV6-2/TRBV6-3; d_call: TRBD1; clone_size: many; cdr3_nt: TGTGCCAGCAGTGGGACAGGGATTGTCAATGAGCAGTTCTTC; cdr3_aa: CASSGTGIVNEQFF
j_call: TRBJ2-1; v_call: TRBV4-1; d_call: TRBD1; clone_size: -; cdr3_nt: TGCGCCAGCAGCCAAGCCCAGACAGGGCCCTATGAGCAGTTCTTC; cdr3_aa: CASSQAQTGPYEQFF
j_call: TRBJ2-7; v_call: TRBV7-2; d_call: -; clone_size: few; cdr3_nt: TGTGCCACCTACAGGGGAGCGGGACCCTACGAGCAGTACTTC; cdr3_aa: CATYRGAGPYEQYF
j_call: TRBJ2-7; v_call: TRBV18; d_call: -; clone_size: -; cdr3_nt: TGTGCCAGCTCACCCCCGGCAGCCAACTACGAGCAGTACTTC; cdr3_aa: CASSPPAANYEQYF
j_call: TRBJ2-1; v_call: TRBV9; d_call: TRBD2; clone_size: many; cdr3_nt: TGTGCCAGCAGCCCGTTAGCGGGAAGTGCGCAGTTCTTC; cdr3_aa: CASSPLAGSAQFF
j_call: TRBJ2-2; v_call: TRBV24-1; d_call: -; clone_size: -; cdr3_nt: TGTGCCACCAGTGAAGGACAGCGAGACACCGGGGAGCTGTTTTTT; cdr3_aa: CATSEGQRDTGELFF
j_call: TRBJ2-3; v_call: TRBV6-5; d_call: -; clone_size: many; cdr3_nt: TGTGCCAGCAGTTACTTCGGGGGAATTTCCACAGATACGCAGTATTTT; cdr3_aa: CASSYFGGISTDTQYF
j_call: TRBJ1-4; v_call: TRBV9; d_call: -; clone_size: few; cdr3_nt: TGTGCCAGCAGCGTGGGGCCGGACCCGGAAAAACTGTTTTTT; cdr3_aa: CASSVGPDPEKLFF
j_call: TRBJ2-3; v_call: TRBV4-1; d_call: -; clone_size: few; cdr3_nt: TGCGCCAGCAGCCAAGAAAGTCAGCTAGGGGATACGCAGTATTTT; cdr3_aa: CASSQESQLGDTQYF
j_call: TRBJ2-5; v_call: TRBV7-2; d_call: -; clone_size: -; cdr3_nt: TGTGCCAGCAGCTTATTGGGGGCCTTCGAGACCCAGTACTTC; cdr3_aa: CASSLLGAFETQYF
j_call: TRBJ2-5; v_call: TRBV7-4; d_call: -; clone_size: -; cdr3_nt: TGTGCCAGCAGCTCGATTGGGACTTTTCATAATGAGACCCAGTACTTC; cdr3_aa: CASSSIGTFHNETQYF
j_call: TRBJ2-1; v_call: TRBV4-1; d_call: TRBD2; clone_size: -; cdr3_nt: TGCGCCAGCAGCCAAATCATGAGGCTAGCGGGGGACAATGAGCAGTTCTTC; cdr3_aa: CASSQIMRLAGDNEQFF
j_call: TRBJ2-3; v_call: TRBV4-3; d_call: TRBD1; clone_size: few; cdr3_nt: TGCGCCAGCAGCCAGGACAGGGATTTGGGGGGCACAGATACGCAGTATTTT; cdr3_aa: CASSQDRDLGGTDTQYF
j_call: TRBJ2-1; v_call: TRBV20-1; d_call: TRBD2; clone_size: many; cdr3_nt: TGCAGTGCCCGGGGACTAGCGGGAAACTACAATGAGCAGTTCTTC; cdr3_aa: CSARGLAGNYNEQFF
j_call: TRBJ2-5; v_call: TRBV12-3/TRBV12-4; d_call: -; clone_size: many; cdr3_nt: TGTGCCAGCAGTCCGACAGAAGAGACCCAGTACTTC; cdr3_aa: CASSPTEETQYF
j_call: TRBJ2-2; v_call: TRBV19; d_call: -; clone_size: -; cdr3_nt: TGTGCCAGTAGTATTCTGGGGAACTCCGGGGAGCTGTTTTTT; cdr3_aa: CASSILGNSGELFF
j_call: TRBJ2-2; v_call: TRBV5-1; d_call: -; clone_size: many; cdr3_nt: TGCGCCAGCAGCGCGGCCCGGAACACCGGGGAGCTGTTTTTT; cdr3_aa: CASSAARNTGELFF
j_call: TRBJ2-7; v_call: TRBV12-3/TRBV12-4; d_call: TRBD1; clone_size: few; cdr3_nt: TGTGCCAGCAGTTCAACACGAGGGACAGGGGCCCCCTACGAGCAGTACTTC; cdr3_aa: CASSSTRGTGAPYEQYF
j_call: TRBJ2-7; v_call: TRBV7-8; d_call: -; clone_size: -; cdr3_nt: TGTGCCAGCAGCTTAGCGGTGGGCAGGGCATACTACGAGCAGTACTTC; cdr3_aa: CASSLAVGRAYYEQYF
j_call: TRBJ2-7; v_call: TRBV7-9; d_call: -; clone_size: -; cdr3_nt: TGTGCCAGCAGCTTAGAGGTCACTGCGGGAAACTACGAGCAGTACTTC; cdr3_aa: CASSLEVTAGNYEQYF
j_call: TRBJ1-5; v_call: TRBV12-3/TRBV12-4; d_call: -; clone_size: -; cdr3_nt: TGTGCCAGCAGTTTGTTAGGGCTAGGGGGAAGCAATCAGCCCCAGCATTTT; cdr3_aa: CASSLLGLGGSNQPQHF
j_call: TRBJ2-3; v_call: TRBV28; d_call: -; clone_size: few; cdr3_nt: TGTGCCAGCAGTTTGTTTCGGACAGCCGCACGGACAGATACGCAGTATTTT; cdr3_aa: CASSLFRTAARTDTQYF
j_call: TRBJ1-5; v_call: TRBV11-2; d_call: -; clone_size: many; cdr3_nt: TGTGCCAGCAGCTTAGCCCTAAATAGCAATCAGCCCCAGCATTTT; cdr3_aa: CASSLALNSNQPQHF
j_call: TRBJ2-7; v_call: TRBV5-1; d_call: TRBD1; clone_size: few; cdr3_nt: TGCGCCAGCAGCTTCGACAGGGCTCGTGGTGTGGGCTACGAGCAGTACTTC; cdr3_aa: CASSFDRARGVGYEQYF
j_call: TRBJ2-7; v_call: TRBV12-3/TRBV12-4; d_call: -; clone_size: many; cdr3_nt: TGCGCCAGCAGCTTCGGGACTGGCTACGAGCAGTACTTC; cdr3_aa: CASSFGTGYEQYF
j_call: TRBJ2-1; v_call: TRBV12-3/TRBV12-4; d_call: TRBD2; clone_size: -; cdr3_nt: TGTGCCAGCAGTGAACTAGCGGGGGGGCCAATTGAGCGGTTCTTC; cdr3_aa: CASSELAGGPIERFF
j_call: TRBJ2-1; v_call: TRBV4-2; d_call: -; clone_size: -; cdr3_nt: TGTGCCAGCAGCCAAGAATCAGGAGGGTTCCCCTACAATGAGCAGTTCTTC; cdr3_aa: CASSQESGGFPYNEQFF
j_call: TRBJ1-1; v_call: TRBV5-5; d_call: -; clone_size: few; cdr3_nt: TGTGCCAGCAGCGGAATGGGGGGCAGGGCGAACACTGAAGCTTTCTTT; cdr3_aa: CASSGMGGRANTEAFF
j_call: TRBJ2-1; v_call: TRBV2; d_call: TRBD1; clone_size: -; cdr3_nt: TGTGCCAGCAGGCCACAGGGGAATGAGCAGTTCTTC; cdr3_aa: CASRPQGNEQFF
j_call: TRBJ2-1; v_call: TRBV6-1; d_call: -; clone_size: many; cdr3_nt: TGTGCCAGCAGGGACCTTTTTGGGGGGGCCGTCGGTGGGCAGTTCTTC; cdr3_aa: CASRDLFGGAVGGQFF
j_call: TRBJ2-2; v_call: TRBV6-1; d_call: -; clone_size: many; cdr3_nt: TGTGCCAGCAGCCCACTAGCGAACACCGGGGAGCTGTTTTTT; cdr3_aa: CASSPLANTGELFF
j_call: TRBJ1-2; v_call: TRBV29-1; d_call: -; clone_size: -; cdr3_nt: TGCAGCGCCGGTCAGGGGTTCGATGGCTACACCTTC; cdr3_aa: CSAGQGFDGYTF
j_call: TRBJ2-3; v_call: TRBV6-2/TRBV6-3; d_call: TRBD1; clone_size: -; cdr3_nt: TGTGCCAGCAGTTACTTGACAGGGGCTACGCAGTATTTT; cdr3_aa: CASSYLTGATQYF
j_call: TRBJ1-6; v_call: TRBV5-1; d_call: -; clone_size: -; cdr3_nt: TGCGCCAGCAGCTTGATCCAGGCTCATAATTCACCCCTCCACTTT; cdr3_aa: CASSLIQAHNSPLHF
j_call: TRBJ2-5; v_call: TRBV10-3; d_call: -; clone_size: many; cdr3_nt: TGTGCCATCAGTGAGACCGACATCACTCCGGAAGAGACCCAGTACTTC; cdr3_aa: CAISETDITPEETQYF